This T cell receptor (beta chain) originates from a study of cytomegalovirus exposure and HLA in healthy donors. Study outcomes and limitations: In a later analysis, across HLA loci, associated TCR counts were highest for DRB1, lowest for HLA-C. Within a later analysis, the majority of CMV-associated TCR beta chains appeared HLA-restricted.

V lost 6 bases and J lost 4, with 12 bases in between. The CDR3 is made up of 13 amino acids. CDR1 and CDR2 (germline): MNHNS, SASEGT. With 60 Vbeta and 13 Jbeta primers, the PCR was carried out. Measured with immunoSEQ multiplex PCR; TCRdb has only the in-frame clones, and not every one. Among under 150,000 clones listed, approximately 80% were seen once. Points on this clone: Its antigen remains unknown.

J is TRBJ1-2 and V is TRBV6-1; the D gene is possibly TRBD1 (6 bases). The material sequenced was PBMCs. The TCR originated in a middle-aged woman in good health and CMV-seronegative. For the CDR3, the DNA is TGTGCCAGCAGCGACACAGGGTTCTATGGCTACACCTTC. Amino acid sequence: CASSDTGFYGYTF.